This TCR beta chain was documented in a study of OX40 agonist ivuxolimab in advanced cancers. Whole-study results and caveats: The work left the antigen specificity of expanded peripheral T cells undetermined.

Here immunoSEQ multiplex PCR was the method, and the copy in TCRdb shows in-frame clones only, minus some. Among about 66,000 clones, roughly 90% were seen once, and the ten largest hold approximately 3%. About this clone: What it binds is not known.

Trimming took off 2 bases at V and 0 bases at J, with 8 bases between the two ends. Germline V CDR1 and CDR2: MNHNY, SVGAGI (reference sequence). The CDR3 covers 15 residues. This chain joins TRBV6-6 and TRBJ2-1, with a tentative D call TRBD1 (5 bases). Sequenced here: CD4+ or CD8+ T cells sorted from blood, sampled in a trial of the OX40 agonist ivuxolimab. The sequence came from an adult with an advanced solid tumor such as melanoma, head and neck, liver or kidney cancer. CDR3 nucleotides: TGTGCCAGCAGTTACCCCCAGGGCTCCTACAATGAGCAGTTCTTC. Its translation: CASSYPQGSYNEQFF.